This passage covers 4 T cell receptor beta chains from one sample sequenced in a study of beta chain features in type 1 diabetes. TCRB transcripts that were expressed got sequenced, as all of the isolated RNA had been reverse transcribed. Produced via immunoSEQ multiplex PCR; TCRdb's table is partial and in-frame only. The data hold roughly 610,000 clones, with 15% to 17% observed a single time. The sample taken for sequencing was naive CD4+ T cells from blood. These receptors came from a man aged 18 to 35 in good health.

This clone appeared a few times. The chain has TRBV7-8 and TRBJ2-2; TRBD1 agrees at 8 bases. Germline CDR1 and CDR2: SGHVS and FQNEAQ. Trimming at V came to 5 bases and at J to 1 base, leaving 3 bases not matched to a gene. The CDR3 spans 15 residues. The CDR3 reads CASSGQGLNTGELFF. The CDR3 DNA reads TGTGCCAGCAGCGGACAGGGATTGAACACCGGGGAGCTGTTTTTT.

The chain is built from TRBV4-3 and TRBJ2-5; 11 bases agree with TRBD2. This CDR3 spans 18 amino acids. CDR1 is LGHNA and CDR2 is YSLEER in the germline V gene. The V gene end was trimmed by 0 bases and the J gene end by 7 bases; junction bases not matched to a gene: 13. The CDR3 loop is CASSQDPGVAGGPVTQYF. CDR3 nucleotides: TGCGCCAGCAGCCAAGACCCCGGGGTAGCGGGGGGGCCTGTGACCCAGTACTTC.

This clone was picked up a small number of times. The chain couples TRBV6-6 to TRBJ1-2; D is ambiguous. This CDR3 is built from 13 residues. V was clipped by 10 bases and J by 1 base, with 13 bases between them. CDR1 and CDR2 from the germline V gene are MNHNY and SVGAGI (reference sequence). The CDR3 here is CATRTGDNYGYTF. CDR3 sequence (DNA): TGTGCCACCCGGACTGGCGATAACTATGGCTACACCTTC.

The chain joins TRBV7-2 to TRBJ2-7; TRBD2 agrees at 10 bases. Germline CDR1 reads SGHTA; CDR2 reads FQGNSA. This CDR3 is built from 16 residues. J lost 0 bases, V lost 1 base, and 3 bases had no gene match. The CDR3 coding sequence is TGTGCCAGCAGCTTAGGGCCTAGCGGGAGCTCCTACGAGCAGTACTTC. Translation gives CASSLGPSGSSYEQYF.